This T cell receptor (beta chain) originates from a study of OX40 agonist ivuxolimab in advanced cancers. Overall study: Three partial responders included one hepatocellular carcinoma patient and two cutaneous melanoma patients. Study-level results: Among the lowest peripheral clonal expansion occurred in 0.1-3.0 mg/kg partial responders.

As for this clone: What it binds is unknown.

Libraries were prepared by immunoSEQ multiplex PCR; TCRdb keeps only in-frame clonotypes and omits some of them. In the table there are about 35,000 clones, roughly 84% of which are singletons. CDR3 length equals 12 residues. Germline CDR1 MDHEN, CDR2 SYDVKM. Trimming removed 7 bases at V and 8 bases at J, with 14 bases between. The receptor was derived from an adult with an advanced solid tumor such as melanoma, head and neck, liver or kidney cancer. The chain uses TRBV28 and TRBJ1-1; weak D call: TRBD1 (5 bases). Sequencing used CD4+ or CD8+ T cells sorted from blood, obtained in a trial of the OX40 agonist ivuxolimab. In DNA, the CDR3 is TGTGCCAGCAATCCTCCCAAGGGGGAAGCTTTCTTT. It yields the protein CASNPPKGEAFF.